Listed below are T cell receptor beta chains from one sample, sequenced in a study of identical twins. TCRdb ran MiXCR on the 5' RACE reads and lists one entry per CDR3 protein. The data hold around 1.7 million distinct CDR3 sequences, with about 32% observed a single time. The sample comprised cord blood. These receptors all come from a newborn girl in good health. The CDR3 runs from the conserved cysteine through the conserved F or W. The D gene is left open where the match is weak. For some rows the clone size is stated as once, few or many, or as a class when expanded; others skip it.

D gene	clone size	V gene	J gene	CDR3 DNA	CDR3 protein
.	.	TRBV20-1	TRBJ1-1	TGCAGTGCTCCACAGGAAGGGTGGAACACTGAAGCTTTCTTT	CSAPQEGWNTEAFF
.	.	TRBV10-3	TRBJ2-2	TGTGCCATCAGTGAATCTTTCCCTAGGGAGCTGTTTTTT	CAISESFPRELFF
.	.	TRBV5-5	TRBJ2-2	TGTGCCAGCAGCTTGAAATTGGACAGTTACACCGGGGAGCTGTTTTTT	CASSLKLDSYTGELFF
.	.	TRBV20-1	TRBJ1-1	TGCAGTGCTAGAAAGAGGAGCAAAACGGGCGCTGAAGCTTTCTTT	CSARKRSKTGAEAFF
.	few	TRBV6-6	TRBJ2-5	TGTGCCAGCAGTTACGAGCGAGTACGGGAGACCCAGTACTTC	CASSYERVRETQYF
.	.	TRBV5-6	TRBJ1-2	TGTGCCAGCAGCTTTCGGTCGGCGTATGGCTACACCTTC	CASSFRSAYGYTF
.	many	TRBV6-5	TRBJ1-6	TGTGCCAGCAGTTACTCGACGACCGTGAATTCACCCCTCCACTTT	CASSYSTTVNSPLHF
TRBD2	few	TRBV7-2	TRBJ2-3	TGTGCCAGCAGCTTCAAGGGGACTAGCGGACCTAGCACAGATACGCAGTATTTT	CASSFKGTSGPSTDTQYF
.	few	TRBV24-1	TRBJ2-3	TGTGCCACCGAAGATGAAGATACGCAGTATTTT	CATEDEDTQYF
.	few	TRBV25-1	TRBJ2-3	TGTGCCAGCAGTCGGAGATTCGCAGATACGCAGTATTTT	CASSRRFADTQYF
.	.	TRBV30	TRBJ1-2	TGTGCCCGAGACCCGGACGGTACTAACTATGGCTACACCTTC	CARDPDGTNYGYTF
.	few	TRBV11-1	TRBJ2-1	TGTGCCAGCAGCTTAGACCGGGACTTCTACAATGAGCAGTTCTTC	CASSLDRDFYNEQFF
.	.	TRBV7-9	TRBJ2-7	TGTGCCAGCAGCTTGTTTCAGCAGGGTCCCATGAGCTACGAGCAGTACTTC	CASSLFQQGPMSYEQYF
.	.	TRBV9	TRBJ1-1	TGTGCCAGCAGCGTAGTCCCGCAGAACACTGAAGCTTTCTTT	CASSVVPQNTEAFF
.	.	TRBV29-1	TRBJ1-1	TGCGGCGTTGATTTACAGGTCGGGGCTTTCTTT	CGVDLQVGAFF
TRBD1	few	TRBV7-9	TRBJ1-1	TGTGCCAGCAGCTTAGTTCCACAGGGGGTTGAAGCTTTCTTT	CASSLVPQGVEAFF
TRBD2	many	TRBV14	TRBJ2-1	TGTGCCAGCAGCAGGACTAGCGTGGTTGAGCAGTTCTTC	CASSRTSVVEQFF
TRBD1	few	TRBV12-3/TRBV12-4	TRBJ1-2	TGTGCCAGCAGTCTCTACAGGGGCGGCTACACCTTC	CASSLYRGGYTF
TRBD2	.	TRBV20-1	TRBJ2-3	TGCAGTGCTAGAGTGGCAGCGGGGGGGAATCCAGATACGCAGTATTTT	CSARVAAGGNPDTQYF
TRBD1	.	TRBV7-2	TRBJ2-3	TGTGCCAGCAGCTTAAAGGGGGCGGCGAATACGCAGTATTTT	CASSLKGAANTQYF